Listed below are T cell receptor beta chains from one sample, sequenced in a study of blood T cell repertoires in COVID-19. The repertoire was sequenced with immunoSEQ multiplex PCR; TCRdb's copy has only in-frame clones and lacks some. This sample has around 200,000 clones, with around four fifths found just once. The specimen was peripheral blood. These receptors were collected from a woman aged 40 to 50 with active or convalescent COVID-19. Both conserved end residues are part of each CDR3. Each record gives: V gene, clone size, D gene, J gene, CDR3 length, CDR3 DNA, CDR3 protein. A D gene is named only where the DNA matches it firmly. The size of a clone is reported for some rows only, either as once, few or many, or as a class for expanded clones.

V: TRBV12-3/TRBV12-4; size: NA; D: NA; J: TRBJ2-7; length: 13; DNA: TGTGCCAGCAGTTCTGGACTTTTCTACGAGCAGTACTTC; CDR3: CASSSGLFYEQYF
V: TRBV9; size: NA; D: NA; J: TRBJ1-2; length: 13; DNA: TGTGCCAGCAGCGTATCCGGCAGGGCAGGCTACACCTTC; CDR3: CASSVSGRAGYTF
V: TRBV7-8; size: NA; D: NA; J: TRBJ2-3; length: 17; DNA: TGTGCCAGCAGCAAGACCAGGGGGGCCTCAAGCACAGATACGCAGTATTTT; CDR3: CASSKTRGASSTDTQYF
V: TRBV7-2; size: NA; D: NA; J: TRBJ2-7; length: 11; DNA: TGTGCCAGCAGCTTAGTCTCTGAGCAGTACTTC; CDR3: CASSLVSEQYF
V: TRBV5-6; size: once; D: NA; J: TRBJ2-7; length: 16; DNA: TGTGCCAGCAGCTTGTTCCTTGAAAGCGGGCGCTACGAGCAGTACTTC; CDR3: CASSLFLESGRYEQYF
V: TRBV19; size: NA; D: NA; J: TRBJ2-7; length: 17; DNA: TGTGCCAGTAGTATAGACCCCCGTGGGAGGATTTCCTACGAGCAGTACTTC; CDR3: CASSIDPRGRISYEQYF
V: TRBV28; size: NA; D: NA; J: TRBJ2-7; length: 15; DNA: TGTGCCAGCAGTCCGACTGGGAGGTCAATCTACGAGCAGTACTTC; CDR3: CASSPTGRSIYEQYF
V: TRBV6-6; size: NA; D: NA; J: TRBJ1-2; length: 14; DNA: TGTGCCAGCAGCCCGGACAGCCTCGGGGAGGGCTACACCTTC; CDR3: CASSPDSLGEGYTF
V: TRBV19; size: NA; D: TRBD1; J: TRBJ1-5; length: 16; DNA: TGTGCCAGTAGTATATCCGGGACAGGGCAGGGTCAGCCCCAGCATTTT; CDR3: CASSISGTGQGQPQHF
V: TRBV4-1; size: NA; D: TRBD2; J: TRBJ2-7; length: 20; DNA: TGCGCCAGCAGCCAAGAGGGTCGGGGGACTAGCGGGAGGCTGCCTTACGAGCAGTACTTC; CDR3: CASSQEGRGTSGRLPYEQYF
V: TRBV6-5; size: NA; D: NA; J: TRBJ2-7; length: 14; DNA: TGTGCCACCCCGGGGGATTGGGGCTCCTACGAGCAGTACTTC; CDR3: CATPGDWGSYEQYF
V: TRBV29-1; size: NA; D: TRBD2; J: TRBJ2-7; length: 13; DNA: TGCAGCGCTTATAGCGGGGGAGCCCACGAGCAGTACTTC; CDR3: CSAYSGGAHEQYF
V: TRBV4-3; size: NA; D: TRBD1; J: TRBJ2-1; length: 14; DNA: TGCGCCAGCAGCCAGCAAACAGGGGACAATGAGCAGTTCTTC; CDR3: CASSQQTGDNEQFF
V: TRBV18; size: NA; D: NA; J: TRBJ2-5; length: 13; DNA: TGTGCCAGCAGAAAAGCCAACCAAGAGACCCAGTACTTC; CDR3: CASRKANQETQYF
V: TRBV12-5; size: NA; D: TRBD2; J: TRBJ2-1; length: 18; DNA: TGTGCTAGTGGTTTGCCCAGACCGGGACTAGCGTCTCCTAATGAGCAGTTCTTC; CDR3: CASGLPRPGLASPNEQFF
V: TRBV9; size: NA; D: NA; J: TRBJ2-1; length: 14; DNA: TGTGCCAGCAGCATCGTAGGTCAGAGCGGGGAGCAGTTCTTC; CDR3: CASSIVGQSGEQFF
V: TRBV5-1; size: few; D: TRBD1; J: TRBJ1-1; length: 15; DNA: TGCGCCAGCAGCTTGCAGGGACAGACGAACACTGAAGCTTTCTTT; CDR3: CASSLQGQTNTEAFF